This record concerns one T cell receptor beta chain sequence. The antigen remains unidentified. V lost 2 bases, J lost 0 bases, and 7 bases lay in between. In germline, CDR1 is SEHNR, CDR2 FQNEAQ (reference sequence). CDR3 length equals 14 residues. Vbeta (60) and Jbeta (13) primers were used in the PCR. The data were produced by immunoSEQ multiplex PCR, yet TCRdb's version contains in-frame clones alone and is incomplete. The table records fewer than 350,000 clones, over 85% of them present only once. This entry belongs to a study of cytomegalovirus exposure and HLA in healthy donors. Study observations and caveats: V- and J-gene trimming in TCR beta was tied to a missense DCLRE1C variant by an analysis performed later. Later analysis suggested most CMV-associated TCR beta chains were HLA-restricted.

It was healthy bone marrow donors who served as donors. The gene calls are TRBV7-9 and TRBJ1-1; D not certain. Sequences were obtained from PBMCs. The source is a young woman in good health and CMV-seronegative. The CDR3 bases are TGTGCCAGCAGCTTACCGGTCATGAACACTGAAGCTTTCTTT. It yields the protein CASSLPVMNTEAFF.